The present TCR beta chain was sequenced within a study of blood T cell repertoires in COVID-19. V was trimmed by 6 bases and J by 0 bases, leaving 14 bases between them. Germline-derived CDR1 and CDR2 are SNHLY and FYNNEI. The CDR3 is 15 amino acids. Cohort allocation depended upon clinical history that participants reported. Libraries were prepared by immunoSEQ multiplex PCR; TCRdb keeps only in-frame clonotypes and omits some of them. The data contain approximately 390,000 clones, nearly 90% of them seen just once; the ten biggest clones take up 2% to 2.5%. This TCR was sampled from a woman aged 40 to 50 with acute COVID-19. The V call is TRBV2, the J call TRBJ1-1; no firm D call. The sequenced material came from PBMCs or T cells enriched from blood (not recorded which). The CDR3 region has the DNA TGTGCCAGCAGAGGCGGGGTCCACATGAACACTGAAGCTTTCTTT. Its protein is CASRGGVHMNTEAFF.